The clone carrying this T cell receptor (beta chain) occurred a few times. The antigen is unknown. This record comes from a study of T-cell reconstitution after alpha-beta-depleted transplantation in children. General observations from the study: At around two months after transplant, the alpha-beta T cells were reportedly derived from several hundred expanded clones that came from non-depleted graft cells. Some patients owed their high day-60 TCRbeta diversity to surviving recipient T cells and thymic progenitors. Diversity and T-cell counts at one year after transplant derived mostly from new T cells.

TCRbeta library preparation incorporated unique molecular identifiers. TCRdb ran MiXCR on the PCR reads and lists one entry per CDR3 protein. The sample lists 250,000 or so distinct CDR3 sequences; roughly a quarter were seen once. Germline V gives CDR1 SGHAT, CDR2 FQNNGV. Trimming removed 0 bases at V and 8 bases at J, with 8 bases between. The CDR3 is 13 amino acids. Specimen: PBMCs, mostly from graft donor cells, collected 360 days after TCRalphabeta/CD19-depleted stem cell transplant. The rearrangement uses TRBV11-2 and TRBJ2-1; D possibly corresponds to TRBD1 (5 bases). The TCR was taken from a female patient aged 2 to 10 who had a stem cell transplant for congenital amegakaryocytic thrombocytopenia, so the T cells may come from the graft donor. The CDR3 is CASSLEIGDEQFF. CDR3 nucleotides: TGTGCCAGCAGCTTAGAGATAGGGGATGAGCAGTTCTTC.